Listed below are T cell receptor beta chains from one sample, sequenced in a study of OX40 agonist ivuxolimab in advanced cancers. Data came from immunoSEQ multiplex PCR; TCRdb stores just in-frame clones and leaves some out. Of tens of thousands of clones listed, approximately 91% are singletons. The source was CD4+ or CD8+ T cells sorted from blood, collected in a trial of the OX40 agonist ivuxolimab. These receptors were taken from an adult with an advanced solid tumor such as melanoma, head and neck, liver or kidney cancer. Both conserved end residues are part of each CDR3. A D gene is named only where the DNA matches it firmly. The size field is filled for only some rows; it gives once, few, many or a size class.

D	size	V	J	CDR3	DNA
-	-	TRBV28	TRBJ2-1	CASSAWASRSLNEQFF	TGTGCCAGCAGCGCTTGGGCTAGCCGTTCCCTCAATGAGCAGTTCTTC
-	once	TRBV2	TRBJ2-5	CASSEARETQYF	TGTGCCAGCAGTGAAGCGAGGGAGACCCAGTACTTC
-	-	TRBV4-3	TRBJ1-1	CASSQGATGYSNTEAFF	TGCGCCAGCAGCCAAGGGGCGACAGGATATTCGAACACTGAAGCTTTCTTT
TRBD1	-	TRBV9	TRBJ1-2	CASSVSSGTGGNGYTF	TGTGCCAGCAGCGTAAGTTCCGGGACAGGGGGCAATGGCTACACCTTC
-	-	TRBV29-1	TRBJ1-1	CSVEGGNTEAFF	TGCAGCGTTGAAGGGGGGAACACTGAAGCTTTCTTT
-	-	TRBV14	TRBJ2-1	CASSQAVSSYNEQFF	TGTGCCAGCAGCCAAGCTGTGAGCTCCTACAATGAGCAGTTCTTC
-	-	TRBV5-1	TRBJ1-1	CASSLGVGLTEAFF	TGCGCCAGCAGCTTGGGCGTGGGGCTTACTGAAGCTTTCTTT
-	-	TRBV30	TRBJ1-2	CAWSVTSGDGYTF	TGTGCCTGGAGTGTAACGTCAGGTGACGGCTACACCTTC
TRBD1	-	TRBV27	TRBJ1-2	CASSLLGQGRGYTF	TGTGCCAGCAGTTTATTGGGACAGGGACGAGGCTACACCTTC
TRBD1	-	TRBV19	TRBJ1-2	CASSRDRGGYTF	TGTGCCAGTAGTCGGGACAGGGGAGGCTACACCTTC
-	-	TRBV19	TRBJ2-1	CASTSTGWGEQFF	TGTGCCAGTACTTCAACCGGGTGGGGCGAGCAGTTCTTC
-	-	TRBV28	TRBJ2-7	CASNNPGASYEQYF	TGTGCCAGCAATAATCCGGGAGCCTCTTACGAGCAGTACTTC
-	-	TRBV15	TRBJ1-5	CATSSVLGVSQPQHF	TGTGCCACCAGCAGCGTCCTTGGGGTGAGTCAGCCCCAGCATTTT
-	-	TRBV11-2	TRBJ2-1	CASRRTTGTPDYNEQFF	TGTGCCAGCAGACGGACGACCGGGACTCCGGACTACAATGAGCAGTTCTTC
TRBD1	once	TRBV6-5	TRBJ1-2	CASTTGTGVYGYTF	TGTGCCAGCACCACCGGGACAGGGGTCTATGGCTACACCTTC
TRBD1	-	TRBV15	TRBJ1-4	CATKRGTGDEKLFF	TGTGCCACCAAGCGGGGGACAGGGGATGAAAAACTGTTTTTT
-	-	TRBV4-2	TRBJ2-5	CASSQEAGQETQYF	TGTGCCAGCAGCCAAGAGGCAGGCCAAGAGACCCAGTACTTC
-	few	TRBV6-4	TRBJ2-1	CASSDLQEGEQFF	TGTGCCAGCAGTGACCTACAGGAAGGTGAGCAGTTCTTC
-	-	TRBV9	TRBJ2-2	CASSVVGVGELFF	TGTGCCAGCAGCGTAGTAGGGGTCGGGGAGCTGTTTTTT
TRBD1	-	TRBV5-1	TRBJ2-7	CASKIGTGVNEQYF	TGCGCCAGCAAAATCGGGACAGGGGTCAACGAGCAGTACTTC
-	-	TRBV9	TRBJ1-4	CASSVAAWTDEKLFF	TGTGCCAGCAGCGTAGCGGCCTGGACGGACGAAAAACTGTTTTTT
-	-	TRBV4-1	TRBJ2-2	CASSLGTTGELFF	TGCGCCAGCAGCCTTGGGACGACCGGGGAGCTGTTTTTT
-	once	TRBV7-9	TRBJ2-2	CASSVPASNTGELFF	TGTGCCAGCAGCGTCCCGGCATCGAACACCGGGGAGCTGTTTTTT
TRBD1	medium-sized	TRBV2	TRBJ1-2	CASILTGNYGYTF	TGTGCCAGCATTCTGACAGGGAACTATGGCTACACCTTC
-	-	TRBV28	TRBJ1-5	CASSLPDREDQPQHF	TGTGCCAGCAGTTTACCGGACCGGGAGGATCAGCCCCAGCATTTT
-	-	TRBV4-3	TRBJ1-1	CASSHSAFTVAEAFF	TGCGCCAGCAGCCATTCGGCCTTCACGGTGGCTGAAGCTTTCTTT
TRBD2	-	TRBV9	TRBJ2-7	CASSVGLAPSGGGEQYF	TGTGCCAGCAGCGTAGGACTAGCGCCTAGTGGCGGAGGCGAGCAGTACTTC
-	-	TRBV2	TRBJ1-1	CAMIGFVGTEAFF	TGTGCCATGATTGGGTTCGTAGGCACTGAAGCTTTCTTT
-	once	TRBV7-8	TRBJ1-1	CASSLEGNTEAFF	TGTGCCAGCAGCTTAGAAGGGAACACTGAAGCTTTCTTT
-	-	TRBV27	TRBJ2-2	CASSLRQNTGELFF	TGTGCCAGCAGTCTTCGACAGAACACCGGGGAGCTGTTTTTT
TRBD2	-	TRBV2	TRBJ2-1	CATQPLAGDNEQFF	TGTGCCACACAGCCACTAGCGGGGGACAATGAGCAGTTCTTC
-	-	TRBV27	TRBJ1-6	CASSSGFNSPLHF	TGTGCCAGCAGTTCAGGGTTTAATTCACCCCTCCACTTT
-	-	TRBV18	TRBJ2-7	CASSPVSYEQYF	TGTGCCAGCTCACCAGTCTCTTACGAGCAGTACTTC
-	-	TRBV7-9	TRBJ2-5	CASSLDRKETQYF	TGTGCCAGCAGCTTAGACAGAAAAGAGACCCAGTACTTC
-	-	TRBV5-4	TRBJ1-2	CASSFLVGDYGYTF	TGTGCCAGCAGCTTCCTGGTGGGGGACTATGGCTACACCTTC
TRBD2	few	TRBV4-3	TRBJ2-2	CASSQDLLAGVTGELFF	TGCGCCAGCAGCCAAGATCTACTAGCGGGAGTGACCGGGGAGCTGTTTTTT
TRBD1	-	TRBV7-6	TRBJ2-1	CASSPTDRGVYEQFF	TGTGCCAGCAGCCCTACGGACAGGGGGGTTTATGAGCAGTTCTTC
-	many	TRBV7-8	TRBJ1-4	CASSLGSGAVEKLFF	TGTGCCAGCAGCTTAGGGTCGGGGGCTGTGGAAAAACTGTTTTTT
-	-	TRBV7-9	TRBJ2-1	CASSLSWEQFF	TGTGCCAGCAGCTTATCTTGGGAGCAGTTCTTC
TRBD1	-	TRBV11-2	TRBJ2-7	CASSLGQGPLREQYF	TGTGCCAGCAGCCTCGGACAGGGGCCGCTGAGGGAGCAGTACTTC
-	-	TRBV19	TRBJ2-2	CASSSGRIFHANTGELFF	TGTGCCAGTAGTTCCGGACGGATCTTTCACGCGAACACCGGGGAGCTGTTTTTT
TRBD1	few	TRBV19	TRBJ2-5	CASSLEGTGIQETQYF	TGTGCCAGTAGTCTCGAGGGGACAGGGATTCAAGAGACCCAGTACTTC
TRBD1	-	TRBV6-1	TRBJ2-5	CASSETGSPETQYF	TGTGCCAGCAGCGAGACAGGGAGCCCAGAGACCCAGTACTTC
TRBD1	-	TRBV28	TRBJ2-4	CAGETGGQNIQYF	TGTGCCGGAGAGACAGGGGGCCAAAACATTCAGTACTTC
TRBD2	-	TRBV5-1	TRBJ2-7	CASSLAGVGYEQYF	TGCGCCAGCAGCTTAGCGGGAGTGGGTTACGAGCAGTACTTC
-	-	TRBV19	TRBJ1-1	CASSPGYTEAFF	TGTGCCAGTAGCCCAGGGTACACTGAAGCTTTCTTT
-	-	TRBV7-2	TRBJ2-6	CASSFVDTGLNSGANVLTF	TGTGCCAGCAGCTTCGTAGACACGGGACTGAACTCTGGGGCCAACGTCCTGACTTTC
TRBD2	-	TRBV10-1	TRBJ2-1	CAPSSGGNEQFF	TGCGCCCCTTCAAGCGGGGGCAATGAGCAGTTCTTC
TRBD1	-	TRBV27	TRBJ1-4	CASSLGQGGEKLFF	TGTGCCAGCAGTCTCGGACAGGGAGGTGAAAAACTGTTTTTT
TRBD1	-	TRBV5-1	TRBJ1-1	CASSAGTALGIYTEAFF	TGCGCCAGCAGCGCCGGGACAGCCTTGGGGATATACACTGAAGCTTTCTTT
-	-	TRBV28	TRBJ1-3	CASSLDSGNTIYF	TGTGCCAGCAGTCTCGACTCTGGAAACACCATATATTTT
-	-	TRBV7-9	TRBJ2-3	CASSLVAEDTDTQYF	TGTGCCAGCAGCCTCGTAGCGGAAGACACAGATACGCAGTATTTT